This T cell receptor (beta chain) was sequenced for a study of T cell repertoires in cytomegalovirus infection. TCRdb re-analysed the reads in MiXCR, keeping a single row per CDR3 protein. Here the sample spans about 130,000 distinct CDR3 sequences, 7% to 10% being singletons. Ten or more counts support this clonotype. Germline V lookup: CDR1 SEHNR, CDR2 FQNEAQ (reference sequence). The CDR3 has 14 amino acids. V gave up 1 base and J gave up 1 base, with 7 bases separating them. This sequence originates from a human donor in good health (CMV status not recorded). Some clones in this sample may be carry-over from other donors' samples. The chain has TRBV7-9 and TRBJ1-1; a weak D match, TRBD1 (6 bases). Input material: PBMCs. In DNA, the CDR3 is TGTGCCAGCAGCTTAGAGGGGGGGAACACTGAAGCTTTCTTT. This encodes CASSLEGGNTEAFF.